The clone carrying this T cell receptor beta chain was counted only a few times. The antigen is not known. The data stem from a study of T cells in Graves' hyperthyroidism and ophthalmopathy. Study-wide results and limits: In simple terms, a model built on 13 V-J features told ophthalmopathy apart from stable hyperthyroidism. With a median lead of roughly 6.8 months before onset, the model predicted ophthalmopathy.

Germline V CDR1 and CDR2: MNHEY, SVGAGI. The CDR3 spans 14 residues. Between the trimmed V and J ends, which lost 6 bases and 3 bases, there was a span of 14 bases. The diagnoses drew upon clinical symptoms, serum thyroxine and TRAb, thyroid ultrasound and orbital computed tomography. It was around 10 ml of fresh peripheral blood that supplied the PBMCs. Amplification targeted TCR beta CDR3 regions from RNA transcripts. During a first-round RT-PCR of the TCR CDR3, the HTBI primer set was used. TCRdb passed the multiplex PCR reads through MiXCR, listing each CDR3 protein once. The sample records roughly 840,000 distinct CDR3 sequences, over 35% being singletons.

The genes are TRBV6-5 and TRBJ1-1; D unresolved. The receptor was isolated from a man between 18 and 29 years old with Graves' hyperthyroidism. The sequencing input was blood. The DNA of the CDR3 is TGTGCCAGCAGCCCAATACAGCTGGACACTGAAGCTTTCTTT. This codes for CASSPIQLDTEAFF.